The rows below give T cell receptor beta chains drawn from one sample of a study of cytomegalovirus exposure and HLA in healthy donors. Here immunoSEQ multiplex PCR was the method, and the copy in TCRdb shows in-frame clones only, minus some. The sample holds about 150,000 clones, around 70% seen once. The sequenced material came from PBMCs. Receptor source: a man in his thirties or forties in good health and CMV-seronegative. Both conserved end residues are part of each CDR3. The D gene is left open where the match is weak. Clone size is given for some rows only: seen once, a few or many times, or a class if the clone is expanded.

CDR3 length: 14
J gene: TRBJ2-5
D gene: TRBD1
clone size: NA
V gene: TRBV9
CDR3 protein: CASSVDRGQETQYF
CDR3 DNA: TGTGCCAGCAGCGTCGACAGGGGCCAAGAGACCCAGTACTTC

CDR3 length: 18
J gene: TRBJ1-6
D gene: NA
clone size: NA
V gene: TRBV5-6
CDR3 protein: CASSLGSVLSSYNSPLHF
CDR3 DNA: TGTGCCAGCAGCTTGGGGTCGGTCCTTAGCTCCTATAATTCACCCCTCCACTTT

CDR3 length: 15
J gene: TRBJ1-6
D gene: NA
clone size: NA
V gene: TRBV18
CDR3 protein: CASSPVAGDNSPLHF
CDR3 DNA: TGTGCCAGCTCACCAGTGGCAGGGGACAATTCACCCCTCCACTTT

CDR3 length: 14
J gene: TRBJ2-7
D gene: NA
clone size: few
V gene: TRBV5-5
CDR3 protein: CASSLVGAPYEQYF
CDR3 DNA: TGTGCCAGCAGCTTGGTGGGGGCCCCGTACGAGCAGTACTTC

CDR3 length: 15
J gene: TRBJ2-7
D gene: TRBD1
clone size: NA
V gene: TRBV18
CDR3 protein: CASSPGQGGLYEQYF
CDR3 DNA: TGTGCCAGCTCACCAGGACAGGGAGGTCTCTACGAGCAGTACTTC

CDR3 length: 14
J gene: TRBJ1-1
D gene: NA
clone size: few
V gene: TRBV5-6
CDR3 protein: CASSWMTGNTEAFF
CDR3 DNA: TGTGCCAGCAGCTGGATGACAGGGAACACTGAAGCTTTCTTT

CDR3 length: 14
J gene: TRBJ2-5
D gene: TRBD1
clone size: NA
V gene: TRBV9
CDR3 protein: CASSVGQGQETQYF
CDR3 DNA: TGTGCCAGCAGCGTAGGACAGGGCCAAGAGACCCAGTACTTC

CDR3 length: 15
J gene: TRBJ2-5
D gene: TRBD1
clone size: NA
V gene: TRBV10-2
CDR3 protein: CASSGQGVLRETQYF
CDR3 DNA: TGCGCCAGCAGTGGGCAGGGGGTCTTGAGGGAGACCCAGTACTTC

CDR3 length: 14
J gene: TRBJ2-3
D gene: TRBD2
clone size: NA
V gene: TRBV7-6
CDR3 protein: CASSLGGAGDTQYF
CDR3 DNA: TGTGCCAGCAGCCTCGGGGGGGCGGGAGATACGCAGTATTTT

CDR3 length: 18
J gene: TRBJ2-3
D gene: NA
clone size: few
V gene: TRBV4-2
CDR3 protein: CASSQLGGGGTSTDTQYF
CDR3 DNA: TGTGCCAGCAGCCAACTCGGAGGTGGGGGGACTAGCACAGATACGCAGTATTTT

CDR3 length: 16
J gene: TRBJ1-1
D gene: TRBD1
clone size: few
V gene: TRBV11-2
CDR3 protein: CASSMGQHAGNTEAFF
CDR3 DNA: TGTGCCAGCAGCATGGGACAGCACGCTGGAAACACTGAAGCTTTCTTT

CDR3 length: 13
J gene: TRBJ2-3
D gene: NA
clone size: NA
V gene: TRBV19
CDR3 protein: CASSIGERDTQYF
CDR3 DNA: TGTGCCAGTAGTATCGGCGAGAGGGATACGCAGTATTTT

CDR3 length: 16
J gene: TRBJ2-1
D gene: NA
clone size: NA
V gene: TRBV9
CDR3 protein: CASSTLGQLSYNEQFF
CDR3 DNA: TGTGCCAGCAGCACATTAGGACAGTTATCCTACAATGAGCAGTTCTTC

CDR3 length: 14
J gene: TRBJ1-2
D gene: NA
clone size: NA
V gene: TRBV5-1
CDR3 protein: CASSLDRDIVGYPF
CDR3 DNA: TGCGCCAGCAGCTTGGACAGGGACATTGTGGGCTACCCCTTC

CDR3 length: 13
J gene: TRBJ1-2
D gene: NA
clone size: NA
V gene: TRBV28
CDR3 protein: CASSLTRGYGYTF
CDR3 DNA: TGTGCCAGCAGTTTAACCAGAGGGTATGGCTACACCTTC

CDR3 length: 13
J gene: TRBJ2-7
D gene: NA
clone size: NA
V gene: TRBV14
CDR3 protein: CASSPGQIYEQYF
CDR3 DNA: TGTGCCAGCAGCCCCGGACAGATATACGAGCAGTACTTC

CDR3 length: 13
J gene: TRBJ2-7
D gene: NA
clone size: NA
V gene: TRBV9
CDR3 protein: CASSVGGSYEQYF
CDR3 DNA: TGTGCCAGCAGCGTGGGGGGTTCCTACGAGCAGTACTTC

CDR3 length: 16
J gene: TRBJ2-1
D gene: TRBD1
clone size: NA
V gene: TRBV7-9
CDR3 protein: CASSLAGTASYNEQFF
CDR3 DNA: TGTGCCAGCAGCTTAGCGGGGACAGCCTCCTACAATGAGCAGTTCTTC

CDR3 length: 16
J gene: TRBJ2-1
D gene: NA
clone size: NA
V gene: TRBV5-1
CDR3 protein: CASSLEGGDSYNEQFF
CDR3 DNA: TGCGCCAGCAGCTTGGAGGGGGGGGACTCCTACAATGAGCAGTTCTTC

CDR3 length: 16
J gene: TRBJ2-5
D gene: TRBD2
clone size: few
V gene: TRBV7-9
CDR3 protein: CASSLGRLAGTETQYF
CDR3 DNA: TGTGCCAGCAGCTTAGGTCGACTAGCGGGCACCGAGACCCAGTACTTC

CDR3 length: 18
J gene: TRBJ2-7
D gene: TRBD2
clone size: NA
V gene: TRBV7-9
CDR3 protein: CASSLALSGTSGGYEQYF
CDR3 DNA: TGTGCCAGCAGCTTAGCGCTTTCCGGGACTAGCGGGGGATACGAGCAGTACTTC

CDR3 length: 14
J gene: TRBJ2-7
D gene: TRBD2
clone size: NA
V gene: TRBV27
CDR3 protein: CASSLAGTSYEQYF
CDR3 DNA: TGTGCCAGCAGTCTAGCGGGGACCTCCTACGAGCAGTACTTC

CDR3 length: 16
J gene: TRBJ1-4
D gene: NA
clone size: NA
V gene: TRBV5-4
CDR3 protein: CASSSGVVRGPEKLFF
CDR3 DNA: TGTGCCAGCAGCTCGGGGGTGGTAAGGGGACCGGAAAAACTGTTTTTT

CDR3 length: 16
J gene: TRBJ2-1
D gene: TRBD2
clone size: NA
V gene: TRBV7-9
CDR3 protein: CASSLMSGGDYNEQFF
CDR3 DNA: TGTGCCAGCAGCTTAATGAGCGGGGGGGATTACAATGAGCAGTTCTTC

CDR3 length: 14
J gene: TRBJ2-7
D gene: TRBD1
clone size: NA
V gene: TRBV7-6
CDR3 protein: CASSGTGGVYEQYF
CDR3 DNA: TGTGCCAGCAGCGGGACAGGGGGGGTCTACGAGCAGTACTTC

CDR3 length: 14
J gene: TRBJ2-7
D gene: NA
clone size: NA
V gene: TRBV5-1
CDR3 protein: CASSYRDINYEQYF
CDR3 DNA: TGCGCCAGCAGCTACCGGGACATCAACTACGAGCAGTACTTC

CDR3 length: 15
J gene: TRBJ1-3
D gene: NA
clone size: few
V gene: TRBV6-1
CDR3 protein: CASSEDGSSGNTIYF
CDR3 DNA: TGTGCCAGCAGTGAAGACGGTTCCTCTGGAAACACCATATATTTT

CDR3 length: 18
J gene: TRBJ1-6
D gene: NA
clone size: NA
V gene: TRBV7-5
CDR3 protein: CVRSLGIGQGPSHSPLHF
CDR3 DNA: TGTGTCAGAAGCTTAGGGATCGGACAGGGCCCTTCGCATTCACCCCTCCACTTT

CDR3 length: 14
J gene: TRBJ1-1
D gene: NA
clone size: NA
V gene: TRBV7-9
CDR3 protein: CASSLTPANTEAFF
CDR3 DNA: TGTGCCAGCAGCCTGACACCGGCGAACACTGAAGCTTTCTTT

CDR3 length: 16
J gene: TRBJ2-7
D gene: TRBD2
clone size: NA
V gene: TRBV5-6
CDR3 protein: CASSGVLPGGTYEQYF
CDR3 DNA: TGTGCCAGCAGCGGGGTCCTACCGGGGGGAACCTACGAGCAGTACTTC

CDR3 length: 14
J gene: TRBJ2-5
D gene: TRBD1
clone size: NA
V gene: TRBV11-2
CDR3 protein: CASSSLQGRETQYF
CDR3 DNA: TGTGCCAGCAGCTCCCTACAGGGGAGAGAGACCCAGTACTTC

CDR3 length: 13
J gene: TRBJ2-7
D gene: TRBD1
clone size: NA
V gene: TRBV27
CDR3 protein: CASRRQGPYEQYF
CDR3 DNA: TGTGCCAGCAGGAGACAGGGCCCCTACGAGCAGTACTTC

CDR3 length: 13
J gene: TRBJ1-4
D gene: NA
clone size: NA
V gene: TRBV2
CDR3 protein: CASSRPTEVKLFF
CDR3 DNA: TGTGCCAGCAGTAGACCGACAGAAGTAAAACTGTTTTTT

CDR3 length: 13
J gene: TRBJ1-2
D gene: NA
clone size: once
V gene: TRBV27
CDR3 protein: CASSLSGDGGYTF
CDR3 DNA: TGTGCCAGCAGTTTATCAGGGGATGGTGGCTACACCTTC

CDR3 length: 12
J gene: TRBJ1-1
D gene: NA
clone size: NA
V gene: TRBV7-9
CDR3 protein: CASSLRQNEAFF
CDR3 DNA: TGTGCCAGCAGCCTACGACAGAATGAAGCTTTCTTT

CDR3 length: 15
J gene: TRBJ2-1
D gene: TRBD2
clone size: NA
V gene: TRBV7-6
CDR3 protein: CASSLRRGGVNEQFF
CDR3 DNA: TGTGCCAGCAGCTTGAGGCGGGGGGGCGTTAATGAGCAGTTCTTC

CDR3 length: 16
J gene: TRBJ1-5
D gene: TRBD1
clone size: NA
V gene: TRBV28
CDR3 protein: CASSPPGTGVNQPQNF
CDR3 DNA: TGTGCCAGCAGTCCCCCTGGGACAGGCGTTAATCAGCCCCAGAATTTT

CDR3 length: 12
J gene: TRBJ1-1
D gene: NA
clone size: NA
V gene: TRBV10-2
CDR3 protein: CASSEGGTEAFF
CDR3 DNA: TGCGCCAGCAGTGAAGGGGGAACTGAAGCTTTCTTT

CDR3 length: 12
J gene: TRBJ2-7
D gene: NA
clone size: NA
V gene: TRBV7-9
CDR3 protein: CASSSDPGSEYF
CDR3 DNA: TGTGCCAGCAGCTCGGACCCGGGGAGTGAGTACTTC

CDR3 length: 16
J gene: TRBJ1-4
D gene: TRBD1
clone size: NA
V gene: TRBV9
CDR3 protein: CASSSRDSKSNEKLFF
CDR3 DNA: TGTGCCAGCAGCTCCCGGGACAGCAAATCGAATGAAAAACTGTTTTTT

CDR3 length: 13
J gene: TRBJ2-1
D gene: NA
clone size: NA
V gene: TRBV7-8
CDR3 protein: CASSLDYLNNGFF
CDR3 DNA: TGTGCCAGCAGCCTGGACTATCTGAACAACGGGTTCTTC